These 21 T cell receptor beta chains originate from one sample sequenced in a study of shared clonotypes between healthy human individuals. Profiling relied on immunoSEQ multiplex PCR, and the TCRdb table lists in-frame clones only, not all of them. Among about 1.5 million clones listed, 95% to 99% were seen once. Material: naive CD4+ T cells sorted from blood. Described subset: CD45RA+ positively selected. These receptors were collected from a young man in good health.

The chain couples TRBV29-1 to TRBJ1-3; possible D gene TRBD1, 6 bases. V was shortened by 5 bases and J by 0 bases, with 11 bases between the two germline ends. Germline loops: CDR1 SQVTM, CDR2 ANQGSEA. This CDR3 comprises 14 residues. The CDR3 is CSVRGGFSGNTIYF. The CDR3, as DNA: TGCAGCGTTCGGGGGGGCTTCTCTGGAAACACCATATATTTT.

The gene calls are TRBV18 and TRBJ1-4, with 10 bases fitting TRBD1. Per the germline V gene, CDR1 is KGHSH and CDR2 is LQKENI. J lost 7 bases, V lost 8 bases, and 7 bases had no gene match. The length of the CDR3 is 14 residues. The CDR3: CASRLGQGSEKLFF. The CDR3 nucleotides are TGTGCCAGCCGACTGGGACAGGGGAGTGAAAAACTGTTTTTT. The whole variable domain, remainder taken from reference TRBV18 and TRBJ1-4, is NAGVMQNPRHLVRRRGQEARLRCSPMKGHSHVYWYRQLPEEGLKFMVYLQKENIIDESGMPKERFSAEFPKEGPSILRIQQVVRGDSAAYFCASRLGQGSEKLFFGSGTQLSVL.

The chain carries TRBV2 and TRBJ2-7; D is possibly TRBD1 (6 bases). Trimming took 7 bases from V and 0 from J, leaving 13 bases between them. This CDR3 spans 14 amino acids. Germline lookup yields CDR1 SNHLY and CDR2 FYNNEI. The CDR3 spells CASMKEGGSYEQYF. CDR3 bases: TGTGCCAGCATGAAGGAAGGGGGCTCCTACGAGCAGTACTTC.

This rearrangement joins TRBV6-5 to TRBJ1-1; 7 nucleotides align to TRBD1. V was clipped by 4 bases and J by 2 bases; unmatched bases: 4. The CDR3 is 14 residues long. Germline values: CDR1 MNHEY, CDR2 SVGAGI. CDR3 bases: TGTGCCAGCAGTTCCGGGACAGCAAACACTGAAGCTTTCTTT. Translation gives CASSSGTANTEAFF.

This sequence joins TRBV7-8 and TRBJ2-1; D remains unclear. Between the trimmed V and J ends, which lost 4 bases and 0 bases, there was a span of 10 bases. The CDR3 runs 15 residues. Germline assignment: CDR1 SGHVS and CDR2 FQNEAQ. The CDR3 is CASSYLLSSYNEQFF. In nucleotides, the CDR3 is TGTGCCAGCAGCTATCTTCTGAGCTCCTACAATGAGCAGTTCTTC.

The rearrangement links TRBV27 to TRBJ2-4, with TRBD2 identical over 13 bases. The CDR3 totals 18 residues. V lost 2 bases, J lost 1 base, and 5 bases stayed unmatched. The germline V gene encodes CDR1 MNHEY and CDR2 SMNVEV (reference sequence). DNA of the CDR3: TGTGCCAGCAGTTTAAGACTAGCGGGAGGAGGGGCCAAAAACATTCAGTACTTC. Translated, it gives CASSLRLAGGGAKNIQYF.

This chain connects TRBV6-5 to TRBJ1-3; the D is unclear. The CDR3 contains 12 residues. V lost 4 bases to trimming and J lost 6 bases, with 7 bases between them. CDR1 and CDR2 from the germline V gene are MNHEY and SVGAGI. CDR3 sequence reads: CASSWMENTIYF. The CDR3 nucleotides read TGTGCCAGCAGTTGGATGGAAAACACCATATATTTT.

CDR3 region: CASSLFSENIQYF. Here the CDR3 DNA reads TGTGCCAGCAGCTTGTTCAGTGAAAACATTCAGTACTTC. The chain joins TRBV5-5 to TRBJ2-4, with no clear D. The CDR3 contains 13 residues. Germline loops: CDR1 SGHKS, CDR2 YYEKEE (reference sequence). Trimming pared 1 base from V and 5 bases from J, leaving 7 bases between.

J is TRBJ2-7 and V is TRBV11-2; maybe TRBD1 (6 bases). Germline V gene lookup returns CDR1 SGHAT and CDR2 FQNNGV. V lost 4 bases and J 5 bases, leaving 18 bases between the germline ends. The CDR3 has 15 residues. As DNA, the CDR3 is TGTGCCAGCAGCTCCCGAAAAGGGGGAGTGAACGAGCAGTACTTC. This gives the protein CASSSRKGGVNEQYF.

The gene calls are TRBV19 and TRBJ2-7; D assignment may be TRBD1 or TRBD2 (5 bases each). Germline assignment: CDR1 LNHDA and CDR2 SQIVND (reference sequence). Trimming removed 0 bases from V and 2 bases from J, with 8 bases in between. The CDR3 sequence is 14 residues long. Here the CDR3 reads CASSIEMGAYEQYF. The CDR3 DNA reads TGTGCCAGTAGTATAGAGATGGGGGCCTACGAGCAGTACTTC.

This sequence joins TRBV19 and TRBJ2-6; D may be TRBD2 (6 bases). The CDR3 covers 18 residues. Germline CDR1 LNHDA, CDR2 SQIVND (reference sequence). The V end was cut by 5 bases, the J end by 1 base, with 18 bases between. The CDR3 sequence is CASSPGPFGTSGANVLTF. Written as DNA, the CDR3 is TGTGCCAGTAGTCCGGGCCCCTTCGGGACTTCTGGGGCCAACGTCCTGACTTTC.

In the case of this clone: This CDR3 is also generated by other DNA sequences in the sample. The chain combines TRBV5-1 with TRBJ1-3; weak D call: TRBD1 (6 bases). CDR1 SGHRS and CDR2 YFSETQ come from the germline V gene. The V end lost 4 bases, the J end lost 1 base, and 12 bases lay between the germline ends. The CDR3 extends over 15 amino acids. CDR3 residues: CASSLGTLSGNTIYF. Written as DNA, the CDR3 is TGCGCCAGCAGCCTAGGGACACTTTCTGGAAACACCATATATTTT.

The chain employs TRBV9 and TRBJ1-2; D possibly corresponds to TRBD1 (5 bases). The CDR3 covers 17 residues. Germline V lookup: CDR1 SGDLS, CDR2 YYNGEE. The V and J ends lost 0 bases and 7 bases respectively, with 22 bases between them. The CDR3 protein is CASSVDGLGHIRGGYTF. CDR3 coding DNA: TGTGCCAGCAGCGTAGACGGCCTCGGACACATACGGGGTGGCTACACCTTC.

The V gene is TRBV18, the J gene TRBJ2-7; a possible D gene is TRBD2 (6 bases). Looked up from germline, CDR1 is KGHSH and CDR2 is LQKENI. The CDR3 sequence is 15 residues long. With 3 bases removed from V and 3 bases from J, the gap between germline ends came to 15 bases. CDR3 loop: CASSPGTSDGYEQYF. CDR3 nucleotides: TGTGCCAGCTCACCCGGGACTTCAGATGGCTACGAGCAGTACTTC.

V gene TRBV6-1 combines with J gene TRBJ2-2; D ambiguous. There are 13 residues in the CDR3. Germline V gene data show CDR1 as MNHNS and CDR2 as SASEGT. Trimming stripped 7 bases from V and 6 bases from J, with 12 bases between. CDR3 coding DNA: TGTGCCAGCACCTGGAGCCTCGCCGGGGAGCTGTTTTTT. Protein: CASTWSLAGELFF.

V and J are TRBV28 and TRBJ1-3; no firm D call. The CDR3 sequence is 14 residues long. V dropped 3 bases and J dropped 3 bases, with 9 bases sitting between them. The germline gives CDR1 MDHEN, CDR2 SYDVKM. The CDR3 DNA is TGTGCCAGCAGTTTCTTCTCTGGTGGAAACACCATATATTTT. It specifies CASSFFSGGNTIYF.

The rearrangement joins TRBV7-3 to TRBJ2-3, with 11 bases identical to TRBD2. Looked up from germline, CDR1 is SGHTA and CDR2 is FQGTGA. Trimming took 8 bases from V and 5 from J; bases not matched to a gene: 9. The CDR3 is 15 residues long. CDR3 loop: CASGHSGTSGDTQYF. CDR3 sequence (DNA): TGTGCCAGCGGTCATTCCGGGACTAGCGGAGATACGCAGTATTTT.

Here the CDR3 reads CASNPSISVDTQYF. The CDR3 DNA is TGTGCCAGTAACCCCAGTATTTCCGTAGATACGCAGTATTTT. The genes are TRBV19 and TRBJ2-3; D is unclear. The CDR3 runs to 14 residues. The V gene's germline CDR1 is LNHDA and CDR2 SQIVND (reference sequence). V lost 7 bases to trimming and J lost 5 bases, with 16 bases between them.

In DNA form, the CDR3 reads TGTGCCAGCAGTGAACAGGACAGGGGAGGACAGCCCCAGCATTTT. Its protein product is CASSEQDRGGQPQHF. V usage is TRBV6-1 and J usage is TRBJ1-5, with TRBD1 matching 9 bases. Trimming cost V 2 bases and J 7 bases; bases outside gene matches: 6. CDR1 is MNHNS and CDR2 is SASEGT in the germline V gene. The CDR3 sequence is 15 residues long.

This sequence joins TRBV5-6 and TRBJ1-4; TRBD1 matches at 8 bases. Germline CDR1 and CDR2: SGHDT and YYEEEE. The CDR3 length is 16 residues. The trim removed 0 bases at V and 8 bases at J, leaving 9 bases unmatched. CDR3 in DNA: TGTGCCAGCAGCTTGGCCTGGCAGGGGGCGCAAGAAAAACTGTTTTTT. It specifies CASSLAWQGAQEKLFF.

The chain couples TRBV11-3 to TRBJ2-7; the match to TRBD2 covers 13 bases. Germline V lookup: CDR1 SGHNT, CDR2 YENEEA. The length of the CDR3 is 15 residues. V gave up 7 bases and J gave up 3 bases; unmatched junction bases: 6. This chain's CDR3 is CASTRRTSGGYEQYF. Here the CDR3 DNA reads TGTGCCAGCACCCGCCGGACTAGCGGGGGCTACGAGCAGTACTTC.